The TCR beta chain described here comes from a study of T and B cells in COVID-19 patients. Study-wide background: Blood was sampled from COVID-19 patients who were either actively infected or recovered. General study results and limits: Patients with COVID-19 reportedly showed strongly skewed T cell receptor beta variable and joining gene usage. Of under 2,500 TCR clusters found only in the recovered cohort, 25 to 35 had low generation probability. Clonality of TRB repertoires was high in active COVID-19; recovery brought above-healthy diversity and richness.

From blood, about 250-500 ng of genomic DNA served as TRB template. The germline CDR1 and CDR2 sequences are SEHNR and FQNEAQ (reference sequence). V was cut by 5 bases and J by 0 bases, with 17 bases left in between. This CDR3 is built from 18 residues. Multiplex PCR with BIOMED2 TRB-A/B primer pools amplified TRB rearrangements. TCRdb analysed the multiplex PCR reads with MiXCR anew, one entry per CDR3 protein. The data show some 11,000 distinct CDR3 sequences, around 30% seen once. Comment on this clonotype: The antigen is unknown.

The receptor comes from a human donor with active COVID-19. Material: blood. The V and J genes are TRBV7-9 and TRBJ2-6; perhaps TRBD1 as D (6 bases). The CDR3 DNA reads TGTGCCAGCAGCCATCCTCTATTACAGGGCTCTGGGGCCAACGTCCTGACTTTC. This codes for CASSHPLLQGSGANVLTF. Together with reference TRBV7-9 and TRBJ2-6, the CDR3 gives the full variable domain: DTGVSQNPRHKITKRGQNVTFRCDPISEHNRLYWYRQTLGQGPEFLTYFQNEAQLEKSRLLSDRFSAERPKGSFSTLEIQRTEQGDSAMYLCASSHPLLQGSGANVLTFGAGSRLTVL.